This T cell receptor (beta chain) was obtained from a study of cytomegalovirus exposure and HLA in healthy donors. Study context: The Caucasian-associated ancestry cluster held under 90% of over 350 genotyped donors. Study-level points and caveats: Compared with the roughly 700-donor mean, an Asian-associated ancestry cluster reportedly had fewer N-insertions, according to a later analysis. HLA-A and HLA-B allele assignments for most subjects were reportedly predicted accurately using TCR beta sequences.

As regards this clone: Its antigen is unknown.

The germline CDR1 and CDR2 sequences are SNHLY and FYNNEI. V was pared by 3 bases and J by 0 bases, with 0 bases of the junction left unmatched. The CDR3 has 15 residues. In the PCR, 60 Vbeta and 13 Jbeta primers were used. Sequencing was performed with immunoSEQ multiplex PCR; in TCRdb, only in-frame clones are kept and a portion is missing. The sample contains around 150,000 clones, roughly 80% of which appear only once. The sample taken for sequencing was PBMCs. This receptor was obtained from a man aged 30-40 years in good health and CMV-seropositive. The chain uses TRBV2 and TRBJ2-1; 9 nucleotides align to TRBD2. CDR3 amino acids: CASSDSGSSYNEQFF. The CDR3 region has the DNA TGTGCCAGCAGTGATAGCGGGAGCTCCTACAATGAGCAGTTCTTC.